One sample yielded the 8 T cell receptor beta chains listed below, sequenced in a study of blood T cell repertoires in COVID-19. Data came from immunoSEQ multiplex PCR; TCRdb stores just in-frame clones and leaves some out. This table has approximately 89,000 clones, roughly 80% appearing once. The sample consisted of peripheral blood. The receptors derive from a woman over 75 with acute or convalescent COVID-19.

In its sample, this clone was seen once. The chain recombines TRBV6-5 with TRBJ2-7; D unresolved. The germline CDR1 and CDR2 sequences are MNHEY and SVGAGI. CDR3 length equals 12 residues. CDR3 residues: CGVSSTYGEQYF. The CDR3 bases are TGTGGCGTATCGAGTACGTACGGCGAGCAGTACTTC.

This chain joins TRBV5-8 and TRBJ2-7, with D perhaps TRBD1 (5 bases). The CDR3 is 14 residues long. From germline, CDR1 is SGHTS and CDR2 YDEGEE. Trimming removed 7 bases from V and 1 base from J, with 15 bases in between. The CDR3 DNA follows: TGTGCCAGCCAACAATTGGGGCGGTCCTACGAGCAGTACTTC. Translating gives CASQQLGRSYEQYF.

The chain combines TRBV3-1 (or the pseudogene TRBV3-2) with TRBJ2-2; 8 bases map to TRBD2. V was pared by 2 bases and J by 6 bases, with 5 bases of the junction left unmatched. Per germline, CDR1 LGHDT and CDR2 YNNKEL (reference sequence). The CDR3 is 15 residues long. The CDR3 DNA is TGTGCCAGCAGCCAACCGGGGGGGGGCTCCGGGGAGCTGTTTTTT. As protein: CASSQPGGGSGELFF.

The chain joins TRBV6-5 to TRBJ2-2; TRBD1 aligns across 10 bases. This CDR3 is built from 15 residues. Germline-derived CDR1 and CDR2 are MNHEY and SVGAGI. V was pared by 5 bases and J by 6 bases, with 6 bases of the junction left unmatched. Here the CDR3 reads CASSTGTGVSGELFF. CDR3 coding DNA: TGTGCCAGCAGTACCGGGACAGGGGTTTCCGGGGAGCTGTTTTTT.

The rearrangement links TRBV24-1 to TRBJ2-5; maybe TRBD1 (5 bases). V was pared by 3 bases and J by 7 bases, with 11 bases between. Germline CDR1 and CDR2: KGHDR and SFDVKD. The CDR3 length is 13 residues. The CDR3: CATSDDIRGTQYF. The CDR3 coding sequence is TGTGCCACCAGTGATGACATAAGGGGGACCCAGTACTTC.

V is TRBV7-9 and J is TRBJ2-2; TRBD2 matches 11 bases. The CDR3 extends over 15 amino acids. Trimming at V came to 3 bases and at J to 5 bases, leaving 2 bases not matched to a gene. CDR1 is SEHNR and CDR2 is FQNEAQ in the germline V gene (reference sequence). The CDR3 is CASSLGLAVTGELFF. In nucleotides, the CDR3 is TGTGCCAGCAGCTTGGGACTAGCGGTAACCGGGGAGCTGTTTTTT. Combining the CDR3 with reference TRBV7-9 and TRBJ2-2 gives the whole variable domain DTGVSQNPRHKITKRGQNVTFRCDPISEHNRLYWYRQTLGQGPEFLTYFQNEAQLEKSRLLSDRFSAERPKGSFSTLEIQRTEQGDSAMYLCASSLGLAVTGELFFGEGSRLTVL.

On this clone: Within the sample, other DNA sequences also encode this same CDR3. V usage is TRBV5-1 and J usage is TRBJ1-4; D gene uncertain. Germline V gives CDR1 SGHRS, CDR2 YFSETQ. The V gene lost 5 bases and the J gene lost 3 bases, with 11 bases spanning the gap. The CDR3 sequence is 14 residues long. In DNA, the CDR3 is TGCGCCAGCAGTTTTGGAGGAGCTAATGAAAAACTGTTTTTT. It yields the protein CASSFGGANEKLFF.

The chain uses TRBV18 and TRBJ2-1; TRBD2 agrees at 7 bases. The CDR3 loop spans 17 amino acids. The germline gives CDR1 KGHSH, CDR2 LQKENI. V lost 3 bases and J lost 0; bases outside the gene matches: 8. The CDR3 here is CASSPSSGGSSYNEQFF. CDR3 DNA sequence: TGTGCCAGCTCACCCTCTTCCGGGGGGAGCTCCTACAATGAGCAGTTCTTC. The variable domain in full, with the rest retrieved from reference TRBV18 and TRBJ2-1, is NAGVMQNPRHLVRRRGQEARLRCSPMKGHSHVYWYRQLPEEGLKFMVYLQKENIIDESGMPKERFSAEFPKEGPSILRIQQVVRGDSAAYFCASSPSSGGSSYNEQFFGPGTRLTVL.